This is a list of T cell receptor beta chains from one sample in a study of response to subunit inactivated influenza vaccine. A single record per CDR3 protein comes from TCRdb applying MiXCR to the RT-PCR reads. Found here are hundreds of thousands of distinct CDR3 sequences, about 10% of them singletons; the top ten hold more than 9.5%. This same sample was also taken into another study, of T cells expressing NK-cell markers.

Material: PBMCs from blood, obtained on the day of vaccination. Receptor source: a man aged 50 or older who received an inactivated influenza vaccine. The CDR3 runs from the conserved cysteine through the conserved F or W. Fields, in order: J gene, CDR3 length, clone size, D gene, V gene, CDR3 DNA, CDR3 protein. D genes are given only for firm matches. Clone size, where shown, is once, few, many, or a class for clones that have expanded.

J: TRBJ2-3; length: 14; size: few; D: -; V: TRBV20-1; DNA: TGCAGTGCTAGTAGGCCTCCAGGGCCAGATACGCAGTATTTT; CDR3: CSASRPPGPDTQYF
J: TRBJ2-1; length: 16; size: -; D: TRBD2; V: TRBV3-1; DNA: TGTGCCAGCACCGATCAGGCTAGCGGGAGTTTCCATGAGCAGTTCTTC; CDR3: CASTDQASGSFHEQFF
J: TRBJ2-7; length: 12; size: -; D: TRBD1; V: TRBV29-1; DNA: TGCAGCGGTGGACAGGGATTCCACGAGCAGTACTTC; CDR3: CSGGQGFHEQYF
J: TRBJ1-2; length: 14; size: many; D: TRBD1; V: TRBV20-1; DNA: TGCAGTGCCCCTCACCGGGACAGGGGGGATGGCTACACCTTC; CDR3: CSAPHRDRGDGYTF
J: TRBJ2-1; length: 16; size: once; D: TRBD2; V: TRBV11-2; DNA: TGTGCCAGCAGCTTAGGTAGCGGGAGAGGTAGGAATGAGGAGTTCTTC; CDR3: CASSLGSGRGRNEEFF
J: TRBJ2-2; length: 18; size: -; D: -; V: TRBV6-2/TRBV6-3; DNA: TGTGCCAGCAGTTACTCGATTTGGGTAGAGGAAAGAACCGGGGAGCTGTTTTTT; CDR3: CASSYSIWVEERTGELFF
J: TRBJ2-7; length: 13; size: few; D: -; V: TRBV11-2; DNA: TGTGCCAGCAGCTCCTTTCGGAGCTACGAGCAGTACTTC; CDR3: CASSSFRSYEQYF
J: TRBJ2-7; length: 12; size: few; D: TRBD2; V: TRBV29-1; DNA: TGCAGCGTTGCTGCGGGAGGGAACGAGCAGTACTTC; CDR3: CSVAAGGNEQYF
J: TRBJ2-3; length: 15; size: few; D: TRBD2; V: TRBV20-1; DNA: TGCAGTGCTAGATCCGGACTAGCGGGGTTAGATACGCAGTATTTT; CDR3: CSARSGLAGLDTQYF
J: TRBJ2-7; length: 12; size: few; D: -; V: TRBV2; DNA: TGTGCCAGCAGTGAACTGGACTACGAGCAGTACTTC; CDR3: CASSELDYEQYF
J: TRBJ2-5; length: 12; size: -; D: -; V: TRBV28; DNA: TGTGCCAGCATCTCGACAGCCAGGACCCAGTACTTC; CDR3: CASISTARTQYF
J: TRBJ1-4; length: 15; size: few; D: -; V: TRBV5-1; DNA: TGCGCCAGCAGCTTGACCCAGTTCAGTAATGAAAAACTGTTTTTT; CDR3: CASSLTQFSNEKLFF
J: TRBJ2-4; length: 17; size: few; D: -; V: TRBV6-2/TRBV6-3; DNA: TGTGCCAGCAGTGGCCAAACTAGCCTCAAAGCCAAAAACATTCAGTACTTC; CDR3: CASSGQTSLKAKNIQYF
J: TRBJ2-7; length: 14; size: many; D: -; V: TRBV3-1; DNA: TGTGCCAGCAGCCAGAATCCAGTTTCCTACGAGCAGTACTTC; CDR3: CASSQNPVSYEQYF
J: TRBJ2-3; length: 16; size: -; D: TRBD1; V: TRBV7-2; DNA: TGTGCCAGCAGCTTCCAGCGGACAGGAAAAGCAGATACGCAGTATTTT; CDR3: CASSFQRTGKADTQYF
J: TRBJ2-4; length: 13; size: many; D: -; V: TRBV7-8; DNA: TGTGCCAGCAGCATCGACAGCAAAAACATTCAGTACTTC; CDR3: CASSIDSKNIQYF
J: TRBJ1-3; length: 16; size: few; D: -; V: TRBV7-2; DNA: TGTGCCAGCAGCTTCGCCGGGCCCCGATCTGGAAACACCATATATTTT; CDR3: CASSFAGPRSGNTIYF
J: TRBJ1-1; length: 13; size: many; D: -; V: TRBV20-1; DNA: TGCAGTGCTAGAGAAGGACAGAACACTGAAGCTTTCTTT; CDR3: CSAREGQNTEAFF
J: TRBJ2-7; length: 15; size: few; D: -; V: TRBV3-1; DNA: TGTGCCAGCAGCCCAGAACCCGGGACCACGTACGAGCAGTACTTC; CDR3: CASSPEPGTTYEQYF
J: TRBJ2-2; length: 16; size: few; D: -; V: TRBV4-1; DNA: TGCGCCAGCAGCCAAGAGGGACGGTTTCCCACCGGGGAGCTGTTTTTT; CDR3: CASSQEGRFPTGELFF
J: TRBJ1-2; length: 13; size: many; D: -; V: TRBV20-1; DNA: TGCAGTGCTAGAGATTACACGGCCTATGGCTACACCTTC; CDR3: CSARDYTAYGYTF
J: TRBJ2-3; length: 15; size: -; D: -; V: TRBV4-1; DNA: TGCGCCAGCAGCCAAGCCGGGCATAGCACAGATACGCAGTATTTT; CDR3: CASSQAGHSTDTQYF
J: TRBJ1-3; length: 14; size: -; D: -; V: TRBV12-3/TRBV12-4; DNA: TGTGTCAGCAAGGACCGTATCTCTGGAAACACCATATATTTT; CDR3: CVSKDRISGNTIYF
J: TRBJ2-3; length: 16; size: few; D: -; V: TRBV24-1; DNA: TGTGCCACCAGTGACCCCCACAGGGGGGGAACAGATACGCAGTATTTT; CDR3: CATSDPHRGGTDTQYF
J: TRBJ2-7; length: 14; size: few; D: TRBD2; V: TRBV28; DNA: TGTGCCAGCAGTAGCGGGGGGAATCGATATGAGCAGTACTTC; CDR3: CASSSGGNRYEQYF
J: TRBJ2-3; length: 12; size: -; D: -; V: TRBV12-3/TRBV12-4; DNA: TGTGCCAGCAGCTCAATTCGGAATACGCAGTATTTT; CDR3: CASSSIRNTQYF
J: TRBJ2-1; length: 21; size: -; D: TRBD2; V: TRBV11-1; DNA: TGTGCCAGCAGCTTAGTCTTAAGGGTCGGACTAGCGGGAGGGCCTTGGAATGAGCAGTTCTTC; CDR3: CASSLVLRVGLAGGPWNEQFF
J: TRBJ1-5; length: 15; size: many; D: -; V: TRBV4-2; DNA: TGTGCCAGCAGCCAAGATAGGCAGGGCAATCAGCCCCAGCATTTT; CDR3: CASSQDRQGNQPQHF
J: TRBJ1-3; length: 16; size: many; D: -; V: TRBV6-1; DNA: TGTGCCAGCAGTCAATCAGGGGCCCTCTCTGGAAACACCATATATTTT; CDR3: CASSQSGALSGNTIYF
J: TRBJ2-5; length: 14; size: many; D: TRBD1; V: TRBV7-9; DNA: TGTGCCAGCAGCCTCTGGACAGGACAAGAGACCCAGTACTTC; CDR3: CASSLWTGQETQYF
J: TRBJ2-4; length: 15; size: few; D: TRBD1; V: TRBV6-1; DNA: TGTGCCAGCAGCCCGGGACAGGGGGGGGATAACATTCAGTACTTC; CDR3: CASSPGQGGDNIQYF
J: TRBJ2-1; length: 13; size: few; D: -; V: TRBV11-3; DNA: TGTGCCAGCAGCTTAGAAGCGGGTAGGGAGCAGTTCTTC; CDR3: CASSLEAGREQFF
J: TRBJ2-2; length: 16; size: few; D: TRBD2; V: TRBV7-2; DNA: TGTGCCAGCAGCGGTAGCGGGAGGGCCTTCACCGGGGAGCTGTTTTTT; CDR3: CASSGSGRAFTGELFF
J: TRBJ2-1; length: 15; size: many; D: TRBD1; V: TRBV20-1; DNA: TGCAGTGCCAAAGATGCGGACAGGGGCGATGTTGAGCAGTTCTTC; CDR3: CSAKDADRGDVEQFF
J: TRBJ2-3; length: 18; size: many; D: TRBD2; V: TRBV6-5; DNA: TGTGCCAGCAGTTACTCAACCGGACTAGCGGGGAACACAGATACGCAGTATTTT; CDR3: CASSYSTGLAGNTDTQYF
J: TRBJ1-1; length: 14; size: many; D: TRBD1; V: TRBV6-1; DNA: TGTGCCAGCAGTGGATTCCGGGACAGCAGTGAAGCTTTCTTT; CDR3: CASSGFRDSSEAFF
J: TRBJ1-5; length: 13; size: -; D: -; V: TRBV29-1; DNA: TGCAGCGTTGGAGGGAGGGGAGGTCAGCCCCAGCATTTT; CDR3: CSVGGRGGQPQHF
J: TRBJ2-7; length: 14; size: -; D: -; V: TRBV13; DNA: TGTGCCAGCAGCTCCCGGGACGGTGGTTACGAGCAGTACTTC; CDR3: CASSSRDGGYEQYF
J: TRBJ2-7; length: 14; size: few; D: TRBD2; V: TRBV5-6; DNA: TGTGCCAGCAGCTGGGCTAGCGGGATCTACGAGCAGTACTTC; CDR3: CASSWASGIYEQYF
J: TRBJ2-6; length: 17; size: few; D: -; V: TRBV4-2; DNA: TGTGCCAGCAGCCAAGTCCTTGTGTTTAAGGGGGCCAACGTCCTGACTTTC; CDR3: CASSQVLVFKGANVLTF
J: TRBJ2-2; length: 13; size: few; D: -; V: TRBV5-5; DNA: TGTGCCAGCAGCTTGTATGGTACCGGGGAGCTGTTTTTT; CDR3: CASSLYGTGELFF
J: TRBJ2-5; length: 15; size: few; D: TRBD1; V: TRBV7-9; DNA: TGTGCCAGCAGCTTAGGGGACAGGGGGCCAGAGACCCAGTACTTC; CDR3: CASSLGDRGPETQYF
J: TRBJ2-7; length: 18; size: few; D: -; V: TRBV4-1; DNA: TGCGCCAGCAGCCAAGATTCCCTGAGGGACGACGCTACCTACGAGCAGTACTTC; CDR3: CASSQDSLRDDATYEQYF
J: TRBJ2-3; length: 14; size: few; D: -; V: TRBV7-9; DNA: TGTGCCAGCAGCCCACAGGGATCGGCAGATACGCAGTATTTT; CDR3: CASSPQGSADTQYF
J: TRBJ2-1; length: 13; size: few; D: -; V: TRBV11-2; DNA: TGTGCCAGCAGCTTAGGGGGAATCGGGGGGCAGTTCTTC; CDR3: CASSLGGIGGQFF
J: TRBJ2-7; length: 16; size: few; D: -; V: TRBV7-2; DNA: TGTGCCAGCAGCTTTTTAACCTTTGCACCACTCCACGAGCAGTACTTC; CDR3: CASSFLTFAPLHEQYF